This T cell receptor (beta chain) was captured by sequencing in a study of cytomegalovirus exposure and HLA in healthy donors. Looking at the study overall: Of over 300 genotyped donors, approximately 80% clustered with self-reported Caucasian donors. Regarding the study as a whole: In a later analysis, donors in an Asian-associated ancestry cluster reportedly had fewer N-insertions in productive TCRs than the cohort mean. In vitro data verified a few CMV-associated chains as specific for CMV antigens.

There are 15 residues in the CDR3. V was trimmed by 6 bases and J by 0 bases, leaving 13 bases between them. Germline values: CDR1 MNHNY, CDR2 SVGAGI (reference sequence). In the case of this clone: Its cognate antigen is unknown.

Use of 60 Vbeta and 13 Jbeta primers characterized the PCR. In the study's own analysis: In a later analysis, about 9.9 million of tens of millions of unique beta chains occurred in at least two donors. TCRdb's copy holds only in-frame clones and misses some; the assay was immunoSEQ multiplex PCR. That table gives V, J and clone size, and the DNA gave D and trimming. The table lists some 150,000 clones, 87% of them singletons. Specimen: PBMCs. This receptor was identified in a woman aged 25-40 years in good health and CMV-seronegative. This rearrangement joins TRBV6-6 to TRBJ2-3, with D possibly being TRBD1 (6 bases). The CDR3 DNA follows: TGTGCCAGCAGACGACAGGACCTAAGCACAGATACGCAGTATTTT. Translating gives CASRRQDLSTDTQYF.